This TCR beta chain was profiled in a study of beta chain features in type 1 diabetes. The authors reverse transcribed all of the isolated RNA, so sequencing captured expressed TCRB transcripts. Produced via immunoSEQ multiplex PCR; TCRdb's table is partial and in-frame only. The repertoire includes around 240,000 clones, under 70% of them detected once, and 0.053% sits in the top ten. Worth noting for this clone: This sample includes further DNA sequences coding for the same CDR3.

The CDR3 spans 14 residues. Trimming removed 0 bases at V and 0 bases at J, with 5 bases between. Germline V gene lookup returns CDR1 SGHNT and CDR2 YYREEE (reference sequence). The sequencing input was naive CD4+ T cells from blood. The TCR comes from a man aged 25 to 45 in good health. The V and J genes are TRBV5-4 and TRBJ2-3; D ambiguous. The CDR3 spells CASSLDSSTDTQYF. In DNA form, the CDR3 reads TGTGCCAGCAGCTTGGACAGTAGCACAGATACGCAGTATTTT.